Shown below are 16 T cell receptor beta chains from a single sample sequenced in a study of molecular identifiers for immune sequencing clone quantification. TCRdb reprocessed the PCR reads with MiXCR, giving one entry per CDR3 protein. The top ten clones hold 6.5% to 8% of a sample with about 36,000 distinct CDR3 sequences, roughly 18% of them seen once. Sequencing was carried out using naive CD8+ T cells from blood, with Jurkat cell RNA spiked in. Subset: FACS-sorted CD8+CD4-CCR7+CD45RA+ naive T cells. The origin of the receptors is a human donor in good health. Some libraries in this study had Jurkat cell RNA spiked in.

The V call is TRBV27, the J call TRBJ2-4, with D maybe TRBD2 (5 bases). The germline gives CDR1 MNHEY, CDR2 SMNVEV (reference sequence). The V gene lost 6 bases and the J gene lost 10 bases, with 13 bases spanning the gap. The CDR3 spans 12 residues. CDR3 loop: CASRDSGWIQYF. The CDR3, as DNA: TGTGCCAGCAGGGACTCCGGTTGGATTCAGTACTTC.

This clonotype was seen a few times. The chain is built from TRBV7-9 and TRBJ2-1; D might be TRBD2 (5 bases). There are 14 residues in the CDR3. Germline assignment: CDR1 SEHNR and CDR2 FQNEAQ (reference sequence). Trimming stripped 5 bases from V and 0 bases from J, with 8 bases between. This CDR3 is CASSGSFSYNEQFF. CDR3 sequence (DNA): TGTGCCAGCAGCGGGAGTTTCTCCTACAATGAGCAGTTCTTC.

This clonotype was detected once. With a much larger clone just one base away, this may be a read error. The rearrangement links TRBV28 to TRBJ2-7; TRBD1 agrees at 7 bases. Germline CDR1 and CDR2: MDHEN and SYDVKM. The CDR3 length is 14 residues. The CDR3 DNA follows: TGTGCCAGCAGCCCCATAGGACAAGGGGGCGAGCGGTACTTC. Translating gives CASSPIGQGGERYF.

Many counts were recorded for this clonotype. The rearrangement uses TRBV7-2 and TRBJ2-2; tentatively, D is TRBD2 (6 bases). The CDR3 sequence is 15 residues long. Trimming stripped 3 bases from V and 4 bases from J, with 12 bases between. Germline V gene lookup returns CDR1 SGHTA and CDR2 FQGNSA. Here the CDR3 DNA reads TGTGCCAGCAGCTTCCCTAGCGAAAGCACCGGGGAGCTGTTTTTT. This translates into CASSFPSESTGELFF. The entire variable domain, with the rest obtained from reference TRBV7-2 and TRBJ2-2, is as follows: GAGVSQSPSNKVTEKGKDVELRCDPISGHTALYWYRQSLGQGLEFLIYFQGNSAPDKSGLPSDRFSAERTGGSVSTLTIQRTQQEDSAVYLCASSFPSESTGELFFGEGSRLTVL.

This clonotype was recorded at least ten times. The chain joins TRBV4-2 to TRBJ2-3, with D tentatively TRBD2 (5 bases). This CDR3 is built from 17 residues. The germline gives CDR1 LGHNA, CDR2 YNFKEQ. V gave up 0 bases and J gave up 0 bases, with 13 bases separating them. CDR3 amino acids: CASSQEGLAASTDTQYF. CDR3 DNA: TGTGCCAGCAGCCAAGAAGGGCTAGCTGCTAGCACAGATACGCAGTATTTT.

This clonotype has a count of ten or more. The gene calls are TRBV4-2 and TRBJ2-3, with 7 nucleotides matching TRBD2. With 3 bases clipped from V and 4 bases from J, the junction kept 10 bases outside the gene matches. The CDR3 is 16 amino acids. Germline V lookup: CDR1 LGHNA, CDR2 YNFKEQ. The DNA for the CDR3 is TGTGCCAGCAGCCAGTTAGCGGGCCTCCCCGCAGATACGCAGTATTTT. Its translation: CASSQLAGLPADTQYF.

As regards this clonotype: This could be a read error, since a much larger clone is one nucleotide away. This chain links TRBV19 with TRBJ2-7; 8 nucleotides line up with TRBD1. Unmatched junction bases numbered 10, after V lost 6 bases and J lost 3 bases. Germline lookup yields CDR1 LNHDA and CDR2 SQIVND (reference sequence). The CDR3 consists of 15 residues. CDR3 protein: CASREDRDEFYEQYF. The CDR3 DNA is TGTGCCAGTAGGGAGGACAGGGACGAATTCTACGAGCAGTACTTC.

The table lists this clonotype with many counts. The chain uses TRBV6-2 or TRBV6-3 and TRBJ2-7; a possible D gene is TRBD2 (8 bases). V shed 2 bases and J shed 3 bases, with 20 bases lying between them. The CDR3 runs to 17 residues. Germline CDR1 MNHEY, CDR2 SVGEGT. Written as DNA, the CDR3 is TGTGCCAGCAGTTACCTCCCGGGACAGCGGGAGTTCTACGAGCAGTACTTC. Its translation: CASSYLPGQREFYEQYF.

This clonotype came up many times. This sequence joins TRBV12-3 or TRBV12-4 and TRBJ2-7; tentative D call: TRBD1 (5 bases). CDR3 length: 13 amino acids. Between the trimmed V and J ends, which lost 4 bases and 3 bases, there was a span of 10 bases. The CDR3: CASSSDTHYEQYF. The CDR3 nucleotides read TGTGCCAGCAGTTCGGACACTCACTACGAGCAGTACTTC.

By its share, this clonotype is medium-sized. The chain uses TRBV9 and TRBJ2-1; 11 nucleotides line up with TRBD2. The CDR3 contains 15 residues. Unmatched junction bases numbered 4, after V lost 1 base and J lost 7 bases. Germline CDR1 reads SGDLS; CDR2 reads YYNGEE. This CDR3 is CASSVTSGSGNEQFF. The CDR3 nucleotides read TGTGCCAGCAGCGTAACTAGCGGGAGTGGGAATGAGCAGTTCTTC.

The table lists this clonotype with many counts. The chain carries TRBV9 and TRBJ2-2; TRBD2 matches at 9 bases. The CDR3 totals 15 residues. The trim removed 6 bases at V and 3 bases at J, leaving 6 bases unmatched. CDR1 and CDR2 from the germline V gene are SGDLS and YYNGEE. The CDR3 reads CASNGGRAYTGELFF. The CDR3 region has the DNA TGTGCCAGCAATGGCGGGAGGGCCTACACCGGGGAGCTGTTTTTT.

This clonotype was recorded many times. CDR3 DNA sequence: TGTGCCTCCAAGGGGGAACAAGAGACCCAGTACTTC. This sequence encodes CASKGEQETQYF. V and J are TRBV2 and TRBJ2-5; weak D call: TRBD1 (6 bases). V lost 11 bases and J lost 2, with 12 bases in between. The CDR3 consists of 12 residues. Germline V lookup: CDR1 SNHLY, CDR2 FYNNEI.

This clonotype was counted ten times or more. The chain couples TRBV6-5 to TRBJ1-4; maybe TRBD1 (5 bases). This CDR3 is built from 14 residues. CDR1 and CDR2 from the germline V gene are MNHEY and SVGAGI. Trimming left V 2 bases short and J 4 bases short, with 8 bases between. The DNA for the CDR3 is TGTGCCAGCAGTTACGTGGGGGTTAATGAAAAACTGTTTTTT. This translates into CASSYVGVNEKLFF.

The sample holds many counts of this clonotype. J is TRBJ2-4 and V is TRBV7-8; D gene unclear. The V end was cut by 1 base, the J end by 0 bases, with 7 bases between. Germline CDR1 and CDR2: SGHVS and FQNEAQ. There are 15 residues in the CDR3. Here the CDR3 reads CASSLDSLAKNIQYF. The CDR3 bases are TGTGCCAGCAGCTTAGATTCGCTAGCCAAAAACATTCAGTACTTC.

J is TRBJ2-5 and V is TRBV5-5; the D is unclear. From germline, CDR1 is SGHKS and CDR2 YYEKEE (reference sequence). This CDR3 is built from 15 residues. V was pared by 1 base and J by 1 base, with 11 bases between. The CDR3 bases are TGTGCCAGCAGCTTGAGTTACATCCTCCAAGAGACCCAGTACTTC. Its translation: CASSLSYILQETQYF.

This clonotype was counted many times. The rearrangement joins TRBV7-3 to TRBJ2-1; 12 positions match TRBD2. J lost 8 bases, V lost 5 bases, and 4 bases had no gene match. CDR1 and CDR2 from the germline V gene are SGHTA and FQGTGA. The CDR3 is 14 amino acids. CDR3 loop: CASSLAGGLDEQFF. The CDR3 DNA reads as TGTGCCAGCAGCCTAGCGGGAGGGCTTGATGAGCAGTTCTTC.